This is a list of T cell receptor beta chains from one sample in a study of T-cell memory formation after mild COVID-19. TCRdb fed the 5' RACE reads into MiXCR, producing one record per CDR3 protein. The data hold approximately 210,000 distinct CDR3 sequences, with 27% observed a single time. Material: PBMCs or a T cell subset sorted from them (not recorded which). These receptors were obtained from an adult woman who had mild COVID-19 (a few samples of this study predate the infection). Cell type and time point are not known. CDR3s include the opening cysteine and the closing phenylalanine or tryptophan. The order of the fields is CDR3 DNA, CDR3 protein, clone size, D gene, V gene, J gene. D genes are given only for firm matches. Clone size is not always given. Where it is, it says once, few, many or a class for expanded clones.

cdr3_nt: TGTGCCAGCTTTAAGGTGACGAACAGGGGTACCTACGAGCAGTACTTC; cdr3_aa: CASFKVTNRGTYEQYF; clone_size: NA; d_call: TRBD1; v_call: TRBV6-5; j_call: TRBJ2-7
cdr3_nt: TGCAGTGCCACTCCACGCGGTGAGGGTGGCTACACCTTC; cdr3_aa: CSATPRGEGGYTF; clone_size: many; d_call: NA; v_call: TRBV20-1; j_call: TRBJ1-2
cdr3_nt: TGCGCCAGCAGCCGGACAGAGAGCTCCTACAATGAGCAGTTCTTC; cdr3_aa: CASSRTESSYNEQFF; clone_size: NA; d_call: NA; v_call: TRBV5-1; j_call: TRBJ2-1
cdr3_nt: TGCAGTGCTAGAGACCTCCGGGGGAGCGGGAGGGCCTATGGGACAGATACGCAGTATTTT; cdr3_aa: CSARDLRGSGRAYGTDTQYF; clone_size: few; d_call: TRBD2; v_call: TRBV20-1; j_call: TRBJ2-3
cdr3_nt: TGTGCCAGCACCCTCCTAGCGGGAGCCTACAATGAGCAGTTCTTC; cdr3_aa: CASTLLAGAYNEQFF; clone_size: NA; d_call: TRBD2; v_call: TRBV12-3/TRBV12-4; j_call: TRBJ2-1
cdr3_nt: TGCAGCGTTGAGTTACTAGCGGGAGTGACGCAGTATTTT; cdr3_aa: CSVELLAGVTQYF; clone_size: NA; d_call: TRBD2; v_call: TRBV29-1; j_call: TRBJ2-3
cdr3_nt: TGCGCCAGCAGCCTCTCGGGACTAGCGGGAACCACAGATACGCAGTATTTT; cdr3_aa: CASSLSGLAGTTDTQYF; clone_size: NA; d_call: TRBD2; v_call: TRBV4-1; j_call: TRBJ2-3
cdr3_nt: TGCGCCAGCAGCCCAGCGGGAGGGGACACCGAGCAGTACTTC; cdr3_aa: CASSPAGGDTEQYF; clone_size: NA; d_call: TRBD2; v_call: TRBV5-1; j_call: TRBJ2-7
cdr3_nt: TGTGCCAGCAGCCCCGCCAGGGGGCGCGAGCAGTACTTC; cdr3_aa: CASSPARGREQYF; clone_size: NA; d_call: TRBD1; v_call: TRBV7-2; j_call: TRBJ2-7
cdr3_nt: TGTGCCAGCAGCCCCCGGACTAGCGGGGGATCAGATACGCAGTATTTT; cdr3_aa: CASSPRTSGGSDTQYF; clone_size: NA; d_call: TRBD2; v_call: TRBV7-6; j_call: TRBJ2-3
cdr3_nt: TGTGCCAGCAGTTACTCGCCACAGGGGGGATATGAAGCTTTCTTT; cdr3_aa: CASSYSPQGGYEAFF; clone_size: few; d_call: TRBD1; v_call: TRBV6-6; j_call: TRBJ1-1
cdr3_nt: TGTGCCAGCAGTTGGGGAGGGTGGGGGGCCAACGTCCTGACTTTC; cdr3_aa: CASSWGGWGANVLTF; clone_size: NA; d_call: TRBD2; v_call: TRBV2; j_call: TRBJ2-6
cdr3_nt: TGTGCCAGCAGCTTAGCGTCGGGTAACCCCTCTGGAAACACCATATATTTT; cdr3_aa: CASSLASGNPSGNTIYF; clone_size: NA; d_call: NA; v_call: TRBV7-9; j_call: TRBJ1-3
cdr3_nt: TGTGCCAGCAGCTTAGCAGGGCTCATTCAGTACTTC; cdr3_aa: CASSLAGLIQYF; clone_size: few; d_call: NA; v_call: TRBV11-2; j_call: TRBJ2-4
cdr3_nt: TGCAGCGCCATCGGCGCGGGGACAGAGGAGTTCGGGTCTGGGGCCAACGTCCTGACTTTC; cdr3_aa: CSAIGAGTEEFGSGANVLTF; clone_size: NA; d_call: NA; v_call: TRBV29-1; j_call: TRBJ2-6
cdr3_nt: TGTGCCAGCAGTACGGGGACAGGGGAAACCGGGGAGCTGTTTTTT; cdr3_aa: CASSTGTGETGELFF; clone_size: few; d_call: TRBD1; v_call: TRBV27; j_call: TRBJ2-2
cdr3_nt: TGTGCCAGCAGTCGGGGCTCGGGGTCGGCCCAGCATTTT; cdr3_aa: CASSRGSGSAQHF; clone_size: NA; d_call: NA; v_call: TRBV2; j_call: TRBJ1-5
cdr3_nt: TGTGCCAGCAGCATGTATGGAGGGGGGGCTAGCACAGATACGCAGTATTTT; cdr3_aa: CASSMYGGGASTDTQYF; clone_size: NA; d_call: NA; v_call: TRBV7-8; j_call: TRBJ2-3
cdr3_nt: TGTGCCAGCAGCTTAGACAGGAACAGGCTGAACACTGAAGCTTTCTTT; cdr3_aa: CASSLDRNRLNTEAFF; clone_size: few; d_call: NA; v_call: TRBV7-6; j_call: TRBJ1-1
cdr3_nt: TGTGCCAGCAGCCGAATGGACAGCTATGGCTACACCTTC; cdr3_aa: CASSRMDSYGYTF; clone_size: few; d_call: NA; v_call: TRBV12-3/TRBV12-4; j_call: TRBJ1-2
cdr3_nt: TGTGCCAGCAGCCCCTGGATGCAACTAGCGGGGGGGACAGATACGCAGTATTTT; cdr3_aa: CASSPWMQLAGGTDTQYF; clone_size: few; d_call: TRBD2; v_call: TRBV5-5; j_call: TRBJ2-3
cdr3_nt: TGTGCCAGTAGGGGGACTAGTAAGTACGAGCAGTACTTC; cdr3_aa: CASRGTSKYEQYF; clone_size: few; d_call: TRBD2; v_call: TRBV27; j_call: TRBJ2-7
cdr3_nt: TGTGCCAGCAGCTCCGGGACGGCCAACTATGGCTACACCTTC; cdr3_aa: CASSSGTANYGYTF; clone_size: NA; d_call: NA; v_call: TRBV5-6; j_call: TRBJ1-2
cdr3_nt: TGCAGCGTGGGGACGGGAGGGCCTGGTACGCAGTATTTT; cdr3_aa: CSVGTGGPGTQYF; clone_size: few; d_call: TRBD2; v_call: TRBV29-1; j_call: TRBJ2-3
cdr3_nt: TGTGCCAGCAGCGCTCGTGGTGCTGGGGCCAACGTCCTGACTTTC; cdr3_aa: CASSARGAGANVLTF; clone_size: few; d_call: NA; v_call: TRBV9; j_call: TRBJ2-6
cdr3_nt: TGTGCCAGCAGTCTAACACAGGGTTGGCAGCCCCAGCATTTT; cdr3_aa: CASSLTQGWQPQHF; clone_size: few; d_call: NA; v_call: TRBV27; j_call: TRBJ1-5
cdr3_nt: TGTGCCAGCAGCCAAAACCTGTACGATAGCAATCAGCCCCAGCATTTT; cdr3_aa: CASSQNLYDSNQPQHF; clone_size: few; d_call: NA; v_call: TRBV7-9; j_call: TRBJ1-5
cdr3_nt: TGTGCCAGCAGCAAGGATTTTGGCCCCTACGAGCAGTACTTC; cdr3_aa: CASSKDFGPYEQYF; clone_size: NA; d_call: NA; v_call: TRBV25-1; j_call: TRBJ2-7
cdr3_nt: TGCAGTGCTAGAGATAGCGGGAGCGTCTCCTACGAGCAGTACTTC; cdr3_aa: CSARDSGSVSYEQYF; clone_size: few; d_call: TRBD2; v_call: TRBV20-1; j_call: TRBJ2-7
cdr3_nt: TGTGCCAGCAGCCACCAGACAGGGGACCCCTATTCACCCCTCCACTTT; cdr3_aa: CASSHQTGDPYSPLHF; clone_size: NA; d_call: TRBD1; v_call: TRBV3-1; j_call: TRBJ1-6